These T cell receptor beta chains were read from a single sample in a study of blood T cells in healthy people across ages. TCRdb re-analysed the 5' RACE reads in MiXCR, keeping a single row per CDR3 protein. This table holds roughly 1,800,000 distinct CDR3 sequences, about 49% found once. The sequencing input was blood. These TCRs come from a woman aged 40-49 years in good health. Each CDR3 is given without its conserved first and last residue.

J gene: TRBJ2-5; V gene: TRBV27; CDR3 protein: ASSLSPNNEQY
J gene: TRBJ1-5; V gene: TRBV7-2; CDR3 protein: ASSLDGTQPQH
J gene: TRBJ2-5; V gene: TRBV7-2; CDR3 protein: ASSFGQGWEQY
J gene: TRBJ2-7; V gene: TRBV27; CDR3 protein: ASSNGGGYEQY
J gene: TRBJ2-7; V gene: TRBV7-9; CDR3 protein: ASSVGDRSEQY
J gene: TRBJ2-1; V gene: TRBV20-1; CDR3 protein: SARTPRAGQNEQF
J gene: TRBJ2-1; V gene: TRBV20-1; CDR3 protein: SASLAGTYNEQF
J gene: NA; V gene: TRBV10-3; CDR3 protein: AISESFGGTRGEQY
J gene: TRBJ2-3; V gene: TRBV2; CDR3 protein: ASSSSLAGGPLDTQY
J gene: TRBJ2-1; V gene: TRBV6-2/TRBV6-3; CDR3 protein: ASSYSTSGGPGEQF
J gene: TRBJ2-7; V gene: TRBV6-1; CDR3 protein: ASSASGTRVVSYEQY
J gene: TRBJ2-3; V gene: TRBV6-6; CDR3 protein: ASSYSGDTNTQY
J gene: TRBJ2-3; V gene: TRBV9; CDR3 protein: ASSAPLAGGPTDTQY
J gene: TRBJ2-4; V gene: TRBV20-1; CDR3 protein: SARRENQNIQY
J gene: TRBJ2-5; V gene: TRBV29-1; CDR3 protein: SVESTGQETQY
J gene: TRBJ2-7; V gene: TRBV6-2/TRBV6-3; CDR3 protein: ASNTGGTSYEQY
J gene: TRBJ2-7; V gene: TRBV5-5; CDR3 protein: ASSHGGTAYEQY
J gene: TRBJ2-1; V gene: TRBV27; CDR3 protein: ASSFGSGGFLVYNEQF
J gene: TRBJ2-7; V gene: TRBV20-1; CDR3 protein: GARGPSEQY
J gene: TRBJ2-1; V gene: TRBV7-2; CDR3 protein: ASTTLGLGNEQF
J gene: NA; V gene: TRBV5-1; CDR3 protein: ASSLGRFETQY
J gene: TRBJ2-7; V gene: TRBV20-1; CDR3 protein: SATPGNEQY
J gene: TRBJ2-5; V gene: TRBV20-1; CDR3 protein: SADGTTQETQY
J gene: TRBJ1-1; V gene: TRBV28; CDR3 protein: ASSLVPKNTEAF
J gene: TRBJ2-1; V gene: TRBV27; CDR3 protein: ASRPNRQAGNEQF
J gene: TRBJ2-2; V gene: TRBV3-1; CDR3 protein: ASSPTKGTLGGGELF
J gene: TRBJ2-7; V gene: TRBV6-1; CDR3 protein: ASRPGQGRSLAYEQY
J gene: TRBJ2-5; V gene: TRBV7-8; CDR3 protein: ASSSRIPGETQY
J gene: TRBJ2-7; V gene: TRBV5-1; CDR3 protein: ASSPRQGPANYEQY
J gene: TRBJ2-1; V gene: TRBV29-1; CDR3 protein: SVPGPSSYNEQF
J gene: TRBJ2-1; V gene: TRBV7-9; CDR3 protein: ASSLWTGVLYNEQF
J gene: TRBJ1-1; V gene: TRBV29-1; CDR3 protein: SVEDPFLNTEAF
J gene: TRBJ2-1; V gene: TRBV5-1; CDR3 protein: ASSREGLGEQF
J gene: TRBJ2-7; V gene: TRBV7-9; CDR3 protein: ASSSLGVPEYEQY
J gene: TRBJ2-1; V gene: TRBV3-1; CDR3 protein: ASTPSEFLSSYNEQF
J gene: TRBJ2-1; V gene: TRBV29-1; CDR3 protein: SAGVSYNEQF
J gene: TRBJ2-6; V gene: TRBV6-4; CDR3 protein: ASSDGNVLT
J gene: TRBJ2-1; V gene: TRBV28; CDR3 protein: ASSFGGVNEQF
J gene: TRBJ2-1; V gene: TRBV9; CDR3 protein: ASSDTGAGEQF
J gene: TRBJ2-4; V gene: TRBV5-1; CDR3 protein: ASSLGIVENIQY
J gene: TRBJ2-1; V gene: TRBV6-5; CDR3 protein: ASSYSGQGSYEQF
J gene: TRBJ1-2; V gene: TRBV7-8; CDR3 protein: ASSLENRYGYT
J gene: TRBJ2-2; V gene: TRBV4-3; CDR3 protein: ASSQDGGAGELF
J gene: TRBJ1-1; V gene: TRBV9; CDR3 protein: ASSPIGRNTEAF
J gene: TRBJ1-2; V gene: TRBV20-1; CDR3 protein: SARTGVDGGYT